Presented here are 24 T cell receptor beta chains from one specimen sequenced in a study of Graves' ophthalmopathy and Graves' hyperthyroidism. From RNA, the CDR3 regions of TCR beta chains were amplified and sequenced. First-round RT-PCR relied on HTBI primers, and a second-round multiplex PCR came next. TCRdb independently ran MiXCR on the multiplex PCR reads; one entry per CDR3 protein. Of about 1.1 million distinct CDR3 sequences listed, 35% to 45% are singletons. Sequenced: peripheral blood or thyroid tissue (not recorded which). The receptors were sampled from an adult man with Graves' hyperthyroidism.

This chain connects TRBV29-1 to TRBJ2-5; TRBD2 matches 12 bases. The trim removed 4 bases at V and 4 bases at J, leaving 4 bases unmatched. Looked up from germline, CDR1 is SQVTM and CDR2 is ANQGSEA. The length of the CDR3 is 14 residues. The DNA of the CDR3 is TGCAGCGTTGCCCTACTAGCGGGGGGAGAGACCCAGTACTTC. Its protein product is CSVALLAGGETQYF.

V usage is TRBV10-3 and J usage is TRBJ1-1; D gene uncertain. Germline CDR1 is ENHRY and CDR2 is SYGVKD. Trimming stripped 10 bases from V and 0 bases from J, with 18 bases between. The CDR3 sequence is 15 residues long. The DNA of the CDR3 is TGTGCCAGCTCCTACCTATCCAGCTTGAACACTGAAGCTTTCTTT. Translating it yields CASSYLSSLNTEAFF.

This clonotype was found many times. The J gene is TRBJ2-7, the V gene TRBV29-1, with TRBD1 as a possible D gene (6 bases). Germline lookup yields CDR1 SQVTM and CDR2 ANQGSEA. The CDR3 sequence is 14 residues long. Trimming took 4 bases from V and 0 from J, leaving 13 bases between them. As DNA, the CDR3 is TGCAGCGTTGGACCACAGGGACGCTCCTACGAGCAGTACTTC. Amino acid sequence: CSVGPQGRSYEQYF.

In this sample, this clonotype turned up many times. The chain links TRBV10-3 to TRBJ1-6, with D uncertain. V lost 2 bases and J lost 2, with 10 bases in between. Germline V gene data show CDR1 as ENHRY and CDR2 as SYGVKD. The CDR3 has 16 residues. The CDR3 DNA follows: TGTGCCATCAGTGAGGGTCGGATCCCCTATAATTCACCCCTCCACTTT. This codes for CAISEGRIPYNSPLHF.

Concerning this clonotype itself: At one end, the junction sequence differs from germline, possibly due to a read error. This chain joins TRBV19 and TRBJ1-5; 10 positions match TRBD1. In germline, CDR1 is LNHDA, CDR2 SQIVND (reference sequence). This CDR3 region has 18 residues. CDR3 nucleotides: TGTGCCAGTAGTACGCCCGGGACAGGGGACCTTCGGAATCAGCCCCAGCACTTT. Its translation: CASSTPGTGDLRNQPQHF.

The V call is TRBV30, the J call TRBJ2-7; D call uncertain. The length of the CDR3 is 14 residues. The germline V gene has CDR1 GTSNPN and CDR2 SVGIG (reference sequence). V gave up 0 bases and J gave up 0 bases, with 9 bases separating them. As DNA, the CDR3 is TGTGCCTGGAGTGTTGGTCGAATCTCCTACGAGCAGTACTTC. Amino acid sequence: CAWSVGRISYEQYF.

This clonotype occurred many times. The chain has TRBV10-3 and TRBJ2-7, with D perhaps matching TRBD2 (6 bases). The CDR3 loop spans 13 amino acids. The V end was cut by 10 bases, the J end by 4 bases, with 17 bases between. Germline-derived CDR1 and CDR2 are ENHRY and SYGVKD. DNA of the CDR3: TGTGCCACCGCTTTTAGGGAGGCGTACGAGCAGTACTTC. Amino acid sequence: CATAFREAYEQYF.

The rearrangement uses TRBV19 and TRBJ1-6; a weak D match, TRBD1 (5 bases). Germline V gene sequence: CDR1 LNHDA, CDR2 SQIVND (reference sequence). This CDR3 has 15 amino acids. Trimming pared 5 bases from V and 10 bases from J, leaving 18 bases between. In DNA, the CDR3 is TGTGCCAGTAGTGTGGACACGGGGCGGAACTCACCCCTCCACTTT. It is translated as CASSVDTGRNSPLHF.

This clonotype was picked up many times. This chain's CDR3 is CASNSGGYEQYF. The CDR3 region has the DNA TGTGCCAGCAACTCTGGGGGGTACGAGCAGTACTTC. This chain connects TRBV7-8 to TRBJ2-7; D perhaps matches TRBD2 (6 bases). V lost 7 bases to trimming and J lost 4 bases, with 11 bases between them. The CDR3 extends over 12 amino acids. CDR1 is SGHVS, CDR2 FQNEAQ, per germline. The full variable domain, its missing parts supplied by reference TRBV7-8 and TRBJ2-7, is GAGVSQSPRYKVAKRGQDVALRCDPISGHVSLFWYQQALGQGPEFLTYFQNEAQLDKSGLPSDRFFAERPEGSVSTLKIQRTQQEDSAVYLCASNSGGYEQYFGPGTRLTVT.

The chain has TRBV6-5 and TRBJ1-2; D remains unclear. The V gene's germline CDR1 is MNHEY and CDR2 SVGAGI. The CDR3 consists of 15 residues. V dropped 8 bases and J dropped 8 bases, with 24 bases sitting between them. CDR3 sequence: CASEWEISMDDGYTF. CDR3 bases: TGTGCCAGCGAATGGGAGATATCTATGGACGACGGCTACACCTTC.

This clonotype was seen only a few times. This chain connects TRBV7-2 to TRBJ1-1, with D possibly matching TRBD1 (6 bases). Germline CDR1 and CDR2: SGHTA and FQGNSA. This CDR3 comprises 14 residues. Trimming pared 3 bases from V and 4 bases from J, leaving 12 bases between. The CDR3 loop reads CASSFKRGVTEAFF. CDR3 sequence (DNA): TGTGCCAGCAGCTTTAAGAGGGGGGTCACTGAAGCTTTCTTT.

The chain carries TRBV11-3 and TRBJ2-5, with D perhaps TRBD1 (7 bases). The CDR3 has 15 residues. V was clipped by 5 bases and J by 2 bases, with 15 bases between them. Germline CDR1 SGHNT, CDR2 YENEEA. CDR3 amino acids: CASSQGGTPQETQYF. CDR3 sequence (DNA): TGTGCCAGCAGCCAGGGGGGTACCCCACAAGAGACCCAGTACTTC.

About this clonotype: A much larger clone differs by one base, so this may be a read error. The V gene is TRBV2, the J gene TRBJ1-4; 8 nucleotides agree with TRBD1. Germline CDR1 and CDR2: SNHLY and FYNNEI. The CDR3 is 16 amino acids. CDR3 nucleotide sequence: TGTGCCCGCAGAATTACAAACAGGGGGAGTGGTGAAAAACTGTTTTTT. This sequence encodes CARRITNRGSGEKLFF.

Many counts were recorded for this clonotype. The chain recombines TRBV15 with TRBJ2-5, with 7 bases aligning to TRBD2. V was clipped by 1 base and J by 4 bases; unmatched bases: 9. Germline V gene sequence: CDR1 LNHNV, CDR2 YYDKDF (reference sequence). The CDR3 covers 16 residues. The CDR3 region is CATSRGGGSILETQYF. As DNA, the CDR3 is TGTGCCACCAGCAGAGGAGGCGGGAGTATTTTAGAGACCCAGTACTTC. Filled out from reference TRBV15 and TRBJ2-5, the complete variable domain reads DAMVIQNPRYQVTQFGKPVTLSCSQTLNHNVMYWYQQKSSQAPKLLFHYYDKDFNNEADTPDNFQSRRPNTSFCFLDIRSPGLGDTAMYLCATSRGGGSILETQYFGPGTRLLVL.

The rearrangement joins TRBV2 to TRBJ1-1; D not resolved. V lost 8 bases and J 5 bases, leaving 12 bases between the germline ends. From germline, CDR1 is SNHLY and CDR2 FYNNEI. The CDR3 contains 12 residues. In DNA, the CDR3 is TGTGCCAGCTGGGAGGGCTTGACTGAAGCTTTCTTT. This encodes CASWEGLTEAFF.

CDR3 DNA sequence: TGTGCCAGCAGTTACCGGGGGCTCGGCACAGATACGCAGTATTTT. Its protein product is CASSYRGLGTDTQYF. V is TRBV6-5 and J is TRBJ2-3; D tentatively reads TRBD1 or TRBD2 (6 bases each). Germline CDR1 MNHEY, CDR2 SVGAGI. This CDR3 has 15 amino acids. Trimming pared 2 bases from V and 1 base from J, leaving 10 bases between.

This clonotype was seen ten or more times. The rearrangement uses TRBV10-3 and TRBJ1-2, with D hard to call. The CDR3 spans 13 residues. Germline-derived CDR1 and CDR2 are ENHRY and SYGVKD. V was cut by 11 bases and J by 3 bases, with 16 bases left in between. CDR3 in DNA: TGTGCCTCCGAGGCTCTAGGGTACTATGGCTACACCTTC. Amino acids: CASEALGYYGYTF.

This clonotype was seen a few times. This chain links TRBV3-1 with TRBJ1-1; D is uncertain. CDR1 LGHDT and CDR2 YNNKEL come from the germline V gene (reference sequence). V dropped 0 bases and J dropped 1 base, with 6 bases sitting between them. The CDR3 has 14 residues. CDR3 sequence reads: CASSQELWNTEAFF. The CDR3 bases are TGTGCCAGCAGCCAAGAACTGTGGAACACTGAAGCTTTCTTT.

The V gene is TRBV28, the J gene TRBJ1-2, with 8 bases matching TRBD1. The CDR3 sequence is 15 residues long. Germline V gene sequence: CDR1 MDHEN, CDR2 SYDVKM. V lost 4 bases, J lost 4 bases, and 8 bases stayed unmatched. The CDR3 DNA reads as TGTGCCAGCAGTTCGTCCCGGGACAGGTTCTATGGCTACACCTTC. Translation: CASSSSRDRFYGYTF.

The chain carries TRBV7-8 and TRBJ2-7, with 8 bases fitting TRBD2. This CDR3 is 13 amino acids long. Germline-derived CDR1 and CDR2 are SGHVS and FQNEAQ. V was clipped by 6 bases and J by 5 bases; unmatched bases: 6. The CDR3 nucleotides read TGTGCCAGCAGGGCCGGACTAGCCCACGAGCAGTACTTC. Residues: CASRAGLAHEQYF.

This chain links TRBV20-1 with TRBJ1-6; D is possibly TRBD1 (6 bases). The V and J ends lost 3 bases and 8 bases respectively, with 14 bases between them. This CDR3 contains 14 residues. Looked up from germline, CDR1 is DFQATT and CDR2 is SNEGSKA (reference sequence). This chain's CDR3 is CSARAGGLDSPLHF. The CDR3 nucleotides read TGCAGTGCTAGGGCGGGGGGCCTTGATTCACCCCTCCACTTT.

This clonotype was picked up many times. The J gene is TRBJ2-5, the V gene TRBV5-6, with 7 positions matching TRBD1. The CDR3 extends over 14 amino acids. Germline CDR1 reads SGHDT; CDR2 reads YYEEEE. With V trimmed by 4 bases and J by 3 bases, 6 bases remained unmatched. This chain's CDR3 is CASSGRTGKETQYF. The CDR3 DNA is TGTGCCAGCAGCGGAAGGACAGGCAAAGAGACCCAGTACTTC. The whole variable domain, filled in from reference TRBV5-6 and TRBJ2-5, reads DAGVTQSPTHLIKTRGQQVTLRCSPKSGHDTVSWYQQALGQGPQFIFQYYEEEERQRGNFPDRFSGHQFPNYSSELNVNALLLGDSALYLCASSGRTGKETQYFGPGTRLLVL.

This clonotype was seen repeatedly, ten times or more. The chain carries TRBV5-1 and TRBJ2-2, with 8 positions matching TRBD1. The V gene end was trimmed by 4 bases and the J gene end by 5 bases; junction bases not matched to a gene: 4. Germline V CDR1 and CDR2: SGHRS, YFSETQ. This CDR3 spans 14 amino acids. The CDR3 here is CASSPRQGTGELFF. The CDR3 DNA reads as TGCGCCAGCAGCCCAAGACAGGGGACCGGGGAGCTGTTTTTT. The whole variable domain, remainder taken from reference TRBV5-1 and TRBJ2-2, is KAGVTQTPRYLIKTRGQQVTLSCSPISGHRSVSWYQQTPGQGLQFLFEYFSETQRNKGNFPGRFSGRQFSNSRSEMNVSTLELGDSALYLCASSPRQGTGELFFGEGSRLTVL.

The V call is TRBV6-2 or TRBV6-3, the J call TRBJ1-3; no definite D call. V was cut by 7 bases and J by 0 bases, with 16 bases left in between. Germline assignment: CDR1 MNHEY and CDR2 SVGEGT. The CDR3 is made up of 16 amino acids. CDR3 nucleotides: TGTGCCAGCACCAAAGGAAGCTCATCCTCTGGAAACACCATATATTTT. This encodes CASTKGSSSSGNTIYF.